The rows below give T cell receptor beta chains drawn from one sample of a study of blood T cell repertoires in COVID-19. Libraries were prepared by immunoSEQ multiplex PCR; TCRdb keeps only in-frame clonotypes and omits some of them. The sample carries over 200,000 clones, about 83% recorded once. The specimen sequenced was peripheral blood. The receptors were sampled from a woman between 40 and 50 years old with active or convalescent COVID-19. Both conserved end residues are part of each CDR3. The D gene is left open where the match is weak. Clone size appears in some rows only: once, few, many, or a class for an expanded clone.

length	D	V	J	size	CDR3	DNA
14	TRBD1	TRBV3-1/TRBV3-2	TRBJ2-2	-	CASGDRDFAGELFF	TGTGCCAGCGGGGACAGGGATTTCGCCGGGGAGCTGTTTTTT
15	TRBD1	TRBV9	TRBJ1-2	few	CASSAGDRATRGYTF	TGTGCCAGCAGCGCGGGGGACAGGGCGACGAGGGGCTACACCTTC
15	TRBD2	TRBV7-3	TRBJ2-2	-	CASSLSGLGTGELFF	TGTGCCAGCAGCTTATCGGGACTAGGGACCGGGGAGCTGTTTTTT
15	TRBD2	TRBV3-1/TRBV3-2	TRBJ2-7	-	CASSRTSGVGYEQYF	TGTGCCAGCAGCCGAACTAGCGGGGTTGGATACGAGCAGTACTTC
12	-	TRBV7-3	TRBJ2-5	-	CASSRGQETQYF	TGTGCCAGCAGCCGGGGCCAAGAGACCCAGTACTTC
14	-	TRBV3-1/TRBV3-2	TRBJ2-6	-	CASSFPGGANVLTF	TGTGCCAGCAGCTTCCCCGGGGGGGCCAACGTCCTGACTTTC
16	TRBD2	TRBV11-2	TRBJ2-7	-	CASSSRTSGGTYEQYF	TGTGCCAGCAGCTCCCGGACTAGCGGGGGAACCTACGAGCAGTACTTC
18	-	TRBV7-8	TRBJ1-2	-	CASSLGQGKDSANYGYTF	TGTGCCAGCAGCTTAGGTCAGGGGAAAGATTCGGCTAACTATGGCTACACCTTC
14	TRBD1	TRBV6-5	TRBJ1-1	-	CASSYTDRLNEAFF	TGTGCCAGCAGTTACACGGACAGGTTGAATGAAGCTTTCTTT
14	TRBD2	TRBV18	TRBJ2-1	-	CASSPLTSGTESFF	TGTGCCAGCTCACCCCTGACTAGCGGGACGGAATCGTTCTTC
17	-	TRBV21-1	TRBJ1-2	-	CASSSRDSISPNYGYTF	TGTGCCAGCAGCTCACGGGACAGCATATCTCCTAACTATGGCTACACCTTC
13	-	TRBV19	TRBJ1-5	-	CASGREGNQPQHF	TGTGCCAGTGGGAGGGAGGGCAATCAGCCCCAGCATTTT
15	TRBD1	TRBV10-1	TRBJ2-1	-	CASRPTGTAYNEQFF	TGCGCCAGCCGCCCGACAGGGACAGCCTACAATGAGCAGTTCTTC
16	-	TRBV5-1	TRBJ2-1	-	CASSRGLISSYNEQFF	TGCGCCAGCAGTCGAGGACTCATCAGCTCCTACAATGAGCAGTTCTTC
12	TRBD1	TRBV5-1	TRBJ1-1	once	CASSSTGEEAFF	TGCGCCAGCAGCTCCACAGGGGAAGAAGCTTTCTTT
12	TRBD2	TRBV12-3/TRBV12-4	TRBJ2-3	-	CASSAGADTQYF	TGTGCCAGCAGTGCGGGGGCAGATACGCAGTATTTT
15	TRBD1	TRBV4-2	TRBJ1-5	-	CASSQETGGNQPQHF	TGTGCCAGCAGCCAGGAGACAGGGGGGAATCAGCCCCAGCATTTT
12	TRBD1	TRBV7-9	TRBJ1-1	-	CASGGTDTEAFF	TGTGCCAGCGGGGGGACAGATACTGAAGCTTTCTTT
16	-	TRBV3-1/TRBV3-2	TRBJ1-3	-	CASSQGSGGTGNTIYF	TGTGCCAGCAGCCAAGGGTCGGGGGGGACTGGAAACACCATATATTTT
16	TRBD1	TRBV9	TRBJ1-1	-	CASSVGTGKGATEAFF	TGTGCCAGCAGCGTTGGGACAGGGAAGGGGGCCACTGAAGCTTTCTTT
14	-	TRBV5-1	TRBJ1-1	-	CASSLEVGAGEAFF	TGCGCCAGCAGCTTGGAAGTCGGCGCAGGAGAAGCTTTCTTT
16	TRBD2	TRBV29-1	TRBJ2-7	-	CSVRGARLADSYEQYF	TGCAGCGTTCGCGGGGCCCGACTAGCGGACTCCTACGAGCAGTACTTC
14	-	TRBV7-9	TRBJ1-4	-	CASSLYREDGKLFF	TGTGCCAGCAGCCTATACCGAGAGGATGGAAAACTGTTTTTT
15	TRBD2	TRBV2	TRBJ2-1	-	CASSVAGGSYNEQFF	TGTGCCAGCAGTGTGGCGGGGGGCTCGTACAATGAGCAGTTCTTC
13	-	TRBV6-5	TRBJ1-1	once	CASSFGDTTRAFF	TGTGCCAGCAGTTTCGGGGACACCACGCGGGCTTTCTTT
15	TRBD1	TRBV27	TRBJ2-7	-	CASSLSPTGINEQYF	TGTGCCAGCAGTTTATCGCCGACAGGGATAAACGAGCAGTACTTC